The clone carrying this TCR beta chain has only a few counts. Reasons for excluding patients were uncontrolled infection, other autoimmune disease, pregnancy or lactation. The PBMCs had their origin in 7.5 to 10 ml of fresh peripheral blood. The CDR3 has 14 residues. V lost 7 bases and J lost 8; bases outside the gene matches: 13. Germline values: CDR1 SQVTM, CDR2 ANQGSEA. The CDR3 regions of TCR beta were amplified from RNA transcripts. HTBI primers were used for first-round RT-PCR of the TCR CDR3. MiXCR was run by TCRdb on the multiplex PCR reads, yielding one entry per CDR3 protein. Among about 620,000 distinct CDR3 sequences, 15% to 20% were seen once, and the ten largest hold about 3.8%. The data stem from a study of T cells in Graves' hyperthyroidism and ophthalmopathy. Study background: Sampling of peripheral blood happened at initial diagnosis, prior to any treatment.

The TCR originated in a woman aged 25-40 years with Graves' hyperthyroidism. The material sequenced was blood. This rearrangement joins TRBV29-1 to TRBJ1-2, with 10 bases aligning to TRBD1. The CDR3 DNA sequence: TGCAGCGGGGGACAGGGGAAGGAGGAGGCAGGCTACACCTTC. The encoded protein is CSGGQGKEEAGYTF.